This TCR beta chain was sequenced during a study of response to subunit inactivated influenza vaccine. Study-level results: New T cells are recruited in small numbers by each seasonal influenza vaccination, according to the authors' suggestion.

The CDR3 consists of 14 residues. V was trimmed by 5 bases and J by 2 bases, leaving 12 bases between them. Looked up from germline, CDR1 is MNHEY and CDR2 is SMNVEV (reference sequence). TCRdb processed the RT-PCR reads anew with MiXCR; each CDR3 protein has one entry. The profile shows more than 600,000 distinct CDR3 sequences, less than 20% of them singletons. With respect to this clonotype: Its specificity is unknown.

This chain uses TRBV27 with TRBJ1-2, with D hard to call. The clonotype originates from a man aged 45-60 years who received an inactivated influenza vaccine. The material sequenced was PBMCs from blood, taken roughly 5 days after vaccination. The CDR3 sequence: CASSPRRENYGYTF. DNA for the CDR3: TGTGCCAGCAGTCCACGACGGGAGAACTATGGCTACACCTTC.